These T cell receptor beta chains were read from a single sample in a study of regulatory dendritic cells for organ transplantation. Sequenced by immunoSEQ multiplex PCR; TCRdb stores in-frame clones only, minus some. Altogether fewer than 40,000 clones are present, roughly 89% being singletons, with the ten largest covering over 0.055%. Sequencing was carried out using naive CD4+ T cells from blood. The source is a human donor in good health. CDR3s include the opening cysteine and the closing phenylalanine or tryptophan. D genes are given only for firm matches. The size field is filled for only some rows; it gives once, few, many or a size class.

J | V | D | size | CDR3 | DNA
TRBJ1-6 | TRBV6-5 | . | . | CASSYTAVGKSPLHF | TGTGCCAGCAGTTACACGGCCGTGGGGAAATCACCCCTCCACTTT
TRBJ1-5 | TRBV15 | TRBD1 | . | CATSPTGTKSNQPQHF | TGTGCCACCAGCCCGACAGGGACTAAGAGCAATCAGCCCCAGCATTTT
TRBJ2-7 | TRBV6-6 | TRBD1 | . | CASRRTGPTYEQYF | TGTGCCAGCAGAAGGACAGGGCCGACCTACGAGCAGTACTTC
TRBJ1-2 | TRBV2 | TRBD1 | . | CASRPRQGVYGYTF | TGTGCCAGCAGACCCAGACAGGGGGTCTATGGCTACACCTTC
TRBJ2-5 | TRBV4-2 | . | . | CASSQVLGGETQYF | TGTGCCAGCAGCCAAGTTCTCGGTGGGGAGACCCAGTACTTC
TRBJ1-5 | TRBV27 | . | . | CASSLRGGGKWQPQHF | TGTGCCAGCAGTTTGAGGGGCGGAGGGAAGTGGCAGCCCCAGCATTTT
TRBJ2-2 | TRBV4-1 | . | . | CASSLATTEELFF | TGCGCCAGCAGCCTAGCCACTACGGAGGAGCTGTTTTTT
TRBJ1-1 | TRBV10-3 | . | . | CAISEGITEAFF | TGTGCCATCAGTGAGGGTATAACTGAAGCTTTCTTT
TRBJ2-1 | TRBV14 | . | . | CARSLYNEQFF | TGTGCCAGGTCCCTTTACAATGAGCAGTTCTTC
TRBJ2-5 | TRBV27 | TRBD1 | . | CASSSRTGYQETQYF | TGTGCCAGCAGTTCCAGGACAGGGTACCAAGAGACCCAGTACTTC
TRBJ2-2 | TRBV9 | . | . | CASSDQGSMVGELFF | TGTGCCAGCAGTGATCAGGGGAGTATGGTCGGGGAGCTGTTTTTT
TRBJ1-3 | TRBV5-1 | . | . | CASSVGRTLGSGNTIYF | TGCGCCAGCAGCGTGGGCCGGACTCTGGGCTCTGGAAACACCATATATTTT
TRBJ2-7 | TRBV6-5 | . | . | CATTRGAPYEQYF | TGTGCCACTACCCGGGGGGCCCCCTACGAGCAGTACTTC
TRBJ2-1 | TRBV7-3 | . | . | CASSPTRDSYNEQFF | TGTGCCAGCAGCCCAACCCGGGACTCTTACAATGAGCAGTTCTTC
TRBJ2-7 | TRBV28 | . | . | CASSLNGLSAGAHEQYF | TGTGCCAGCAGTTTGAACGGGCTATCCGCCGGGGCGCACGAGCAGTACTTC
TRBJ2-5 | TRBV10-3 | TRBD1 | . | CAIRGTGAVEETQYF | TGTGCCATCAGGGGGACAGGGGCGGTAGAAGAGACCCAGTACTTC
TRBJ2-1 | TRBV7-2 | . | . | CASSPSFNEQFF | TGTGCCAGCAGCCCGAGCTTCAATGAGCAGTTCTTC
TRBJ2-7 | TRBV2 | . | once | CASSEDRTYEQYF | TGTGCCAGCAGTGAGGACAGAACCTACGAGCAGTACTTC
TRBJ1-5 | TRBV28 | TRBD1 | . | CASRRQGNSNQPQHF | TGTGCCAGCAGACGACAGGGGAATAGCAATCAGCCCCAGCATTTT
TRBJ1-5 | TRBV4-3 | . | . | CASSQAGDSNQPQHF | TGCGCCAGCAGCCAAGCCGGTGATAGCAATCAGCCCCAGCATTTT
TRBJ2-2 | TRBV7-9 | TRBD1 | . | CASSLGLGQAINTGELFF | TGTGCCAGCAGCTTAGGCTTGGGACAGGCAATTAACACCGGGGAGCTGTTTTTT
TRBJ2-1 | TRBV9 | . | . | CASSVDLRVDSGSYNEQFF | TGTGCCAGCAGCGTAGATCTGCGGGTTGATAGCGGCTCCTACAATGAGCAGTTCTTC
TRBJ2-7 | TRBV4-1 | TRBD1 | . | CASSQLTGVSYEQYF | TGCGCCAGCAGCCAATTGACAGGGGTCTCCTACGAGCAGTACTTC
TRBJ2-3 | TRBV7-3 | TRBD1 | once | CASSPGGYGDTQYF | TGTGCCAGCAGCCCAGGGGGCTATGGAGATACGCAGTATTTT
TRBJ2-4 | TRBV4-2 | . | few | CASSQDDGGNIQYF | TGTGCCAGCAGCCAAGATGACGGGGGAAACATTCAGTACTTC
TRBJ2-3 | TRBV2 | . | . | CASFFSRTDTQYF | TGTGCCAGTTTCTTCTCACGCACAGATACGCAGTATTTT
TRBJ2-3 | TRBV6-5 | . | . | CASSYSQAGYTDTQYF | TGTGCCAGCAGTTACTCTCAGGCAGGGTACACAGATACGCAGTATTTT
TRBJ1-6 | TRBV5-1 | . | . | CASSLGGQGNSPLHF | TGCGCCAGCAGCTTGGGAGGACAAGGGAATTCACCCCTCCACTTT
TRBJ2-2 | TRBV7-8 | . | few | CASSSQQVTTGELFF | TGTGCCAGCAGCTCCCAACAGGTTACCACCGGGGAGCTGTTTTTT
TRBJ2-1 | TRBV7-3 | TRBD2 | once | CASSLSSGHEQFF | TGTGCCAGCAGCTTGAGTAGCGGGCATGAGCAGTTCTTC
TRBJ2-5 | TRBV19 | TRBD1 | . | CASSMGTEQETQYF | TGTGCCAGTAGTATGGGGACAGAACAAGAGACCCAGTACTTC
TRBJ2-2 | TRBV11-2 | . | . | CASNPRTYNTGELFF | TGTGCCAGCAACCCCCGTACATACAACACCGGGGAGCTGTTTTTT
TRBJ1-1 | TRBV5-1 | . | . | CASSLVGQGKRAEAFF | TGCGCCAGCAGCTTGGTCGGGCAGGGGAAGCGCGCTGAAGCTTTCTTT
TRBJ1-5 | TRBV5-4 | . | . | CASSLQGFPNQPQHF | TGTGCCAGCAGCCTACAGGGTTTTCCCAATCAGCCCCAGCATTTT
TRBJ2-2 | TRBV5-4 | . | . | CASSFATGELFF | TGTGCCAGCAGCTTTGCCACGGGGGAGCTGTTTTTT
TRBJ2-7 | TRBV4-2 | TRBD1 | . | CASSQDRATGEQYF | TGTGCCAGCAGCCAGGACAGGGCAACGGGCGAGCAGTACTTC
TRBJ2-7 | TRBV7-9 | . | . | CASSLSQSSYEQYF | TGTGCCAGCAGCTTAAGCCAGAGCTCCTACGAGCAGTACTTC
TRBJ2-5 | TRBV2 | . | . | CASSSEETQYF | TGTGCCAGTTCTTCAGAGGAGACCCAGTACTTC
TRBJ1-2 | TRBV18 | . | . | CASSPVAEANYGYTF | TGTGCCAGCTCACCAGTAGCAGAAGCTAACTATGGCTACACCTTC
TRBJ1-2 | TRBV29-1 | . | . | CSVESIGQKGYTF | TGCAGCGTTGAATCTATCGGACAGAAGGGCTACACCTTC
TRBJ2-7 | TRBV6-5 | TRBD2 | . | CASSPLGSGTHEQYF | TGTGCCAGCAGCCCCTTGGGGAGCGGGACCCACGAGCAGTACTTC
TRBJ2-1 | TRBV19 | TRBD1 | . | CASSRMKTGSNEQFF | TGTGCCAGTAGTAGGATGAAGACAGGGTCAAATGAGCAGTTCTTC
TRBJ2-3 | TRBV19 | TRBD2 | few | CASKRDTSTDTQYF | TGTGCCAGTAAGCGGGATACGAGCACAGATACGCAGTATTTT
TRBJ1-3 | TRBV18 | . | . | CASSPGHLGGNTIYF | TGTGCCAGCTCACCGGGACATCTTGGTGGAAACACCATATATTTT
TRBJ2-1 | TRBV7-3 | . | . | CASSSGTGNNEQFF | TGTGCCAGCAGCTCAGGGACTGGAAACAATGAGCAGTTCTTC
TRBJ2-3 | TRBV4-1 | TRBD2 | . | CASSQEPPLAGGMTDTQYF | TGCGCCAGCAGCCAAGAGCCCCCCCTAGCGGGAGGAATGACAGATACGCAGTATTTT
TRBJ2-1 | TRBV5-4 | TRBD2 | . | CASSIGLAEYNEQFF | TGTGCCAGCAGCATAGGACTAGCGGAATACAATGAGCAGTTCTTC
TRBJ1-2 | TRBV7-3 | . | . | CASSPGEGPNYGYTF | TGTGCCAGCAGCCCTGGAGAGGGGCCTAACTATGGCTACACCTTC
TRBJ2-1 | TRBV7-2 | . | . | CASSSTPPGHLASEQFF | TGTGCCAGCAGCTCCACTCCACCGGGACACCTTGCCAGTGAGCAGTTCTTC
TRBJ1-5 | TRBV7-9 | . | . | CASSQGSSPQHF | TGTGCCAGCAGCCAAGGGTCGTCTCCCCAGCATTTT
TRBJ2-5 | TRBV7-2 | . | . | CASTAVSQETQYF | TGTGCCAGCACGGCAGTGTCACAAGAGACCCAGTACTTC